A single sample gave rise to the 4 T cell receptor beta chains below, sequenced in a study of shared clonotypes between healthy human individuals (dated by TCRdb to 2018 to 2020). CD8 naive samples consisted of CD45RO-negative cells that were positively selected for CCR7, yielding a CD45RA+CCR7+ population without TemRA cells. The method behind the library was the immunoSEQ multiplex PCR assay. In TCRdb, the immuneACCESS table is reduced to in-frame sequences with V and J assigned. These tables do not hold every clone; where another copy was compared, an unresolved V gene accounts for under half, and the others remain unexplained. For this sample there are roughly 2,000,000 clones; 85% to 95% appear just once. Together, the top ten hold 1.2% of the sample. The sequenced sample consisted of naive CD8+ T cells sorted from blood. Taken with the paper, the label for cell subset or site translates to: CD45RA+CCR7+. Every receptor here comes from a man younger than 35 in good health.

This sequence joins TRBV4-1 and TRBJ2-7, with D possibly being TRBD1 (5 bases). The CDR3 extends over 13 amino acids. In germline, CDR1 is MGHRA, CDR2 YSYEKL. Trimming took 1 base from V and 5 from J, leaving 9 bases between them. The CDR3 reads CASSQVGQNEQYF. CDR3 DNA sequence: TGCGCCAGCAGCCAAGTGGGGCAGAACGAGCAGTACTTC.

The genes are TRBV30 and TRBJ2-1, with no clear D. This CDR3 is 13 amino acids long. Germline V gene sequence: CDR1 GTSNPN, CDR2 SVGIG (reference sequence). Trimming left V 3 bases short and J 4 bases short, with 10 bases between. The CDR3 nucleotides are TGTGCCTGGAGCGAGACGGATTACAATGAGCAGTTCTTC. It specifies CAWSETDYNEQFF.

The genes are TRBV6-5 and TRBJ1-6; a possible D gene is TRBD1 (6 bases). The length of the CDR3 is 13 residues. The V gene lost 6 bases and the J gene lost 11 bases, with 14 bases spanning the gap. Germline values: CDR1 MNHEY, CDR2 SVGAGI. CDR3 nucleotides: TGTGCCAGCAGGCCTGGAGGGGGTCCACCCCTCCACTTT. It codes for CASRPGGGPPLHF.

The chain combines TRBV7-8 with TRBJ2-5; a weak D match, TRBD1 (5 bases). The CDR3 length is 13 residues. The V and J ends lost 5 bases and 1 base respectively, with 8 bases between them. Germline assignment: CDR1 SGHVS and CDR2 FQNEAQ. CDR3 in amino acids: CASSRDSQETQYF. CDR3 nucleotide sequence: TGTGCCAGCAGCAGAGACAGCCAAGAGACCCAGTACTTC.